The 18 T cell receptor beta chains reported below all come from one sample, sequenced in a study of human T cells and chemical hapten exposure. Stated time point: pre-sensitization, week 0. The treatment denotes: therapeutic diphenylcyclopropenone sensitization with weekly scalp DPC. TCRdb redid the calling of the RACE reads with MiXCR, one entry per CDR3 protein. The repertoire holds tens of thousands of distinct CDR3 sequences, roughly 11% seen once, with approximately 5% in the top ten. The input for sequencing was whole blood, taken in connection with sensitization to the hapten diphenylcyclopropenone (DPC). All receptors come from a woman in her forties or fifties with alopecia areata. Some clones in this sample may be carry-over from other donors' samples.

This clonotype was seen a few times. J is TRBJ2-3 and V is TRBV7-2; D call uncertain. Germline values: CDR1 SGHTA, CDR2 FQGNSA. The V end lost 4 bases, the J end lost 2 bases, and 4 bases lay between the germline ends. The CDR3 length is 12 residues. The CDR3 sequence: CASSSFTDTQYF. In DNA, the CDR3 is TGTGCCAGCAGCTCTTTCACAGATACGCAGTATTTT. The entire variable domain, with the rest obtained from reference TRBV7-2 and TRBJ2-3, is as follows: GAGVSQSPSNKVTEKGKDVELRCDPISGHTALYWYRQSLGQGLEFLIYFQGNSAPDKSGLPSDRFSAERTGGSVSTLTIQRTQQEDSAVYLCASSSFTDTQYFGPGTRLTVL.

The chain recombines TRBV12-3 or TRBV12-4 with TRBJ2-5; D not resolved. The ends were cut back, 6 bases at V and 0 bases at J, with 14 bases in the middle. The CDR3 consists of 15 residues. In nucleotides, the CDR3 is TGTGCCAGCAGCCCCCTGACACCGTACCAAGAGACCCAGTACTTC. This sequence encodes CASSPLTPYQETQYF.

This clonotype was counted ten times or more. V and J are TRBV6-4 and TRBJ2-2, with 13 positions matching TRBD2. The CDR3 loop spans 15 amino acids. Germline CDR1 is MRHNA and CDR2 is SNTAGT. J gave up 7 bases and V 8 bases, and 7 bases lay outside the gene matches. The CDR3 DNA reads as TGTGCCAGCCGGCCCGGGACTAGCGGGATCGGGGAGCTGTTTTTT. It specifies CASRPGTSGIGELFF.

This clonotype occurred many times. Here the CDR3 DNA reads TGTGCCAGCAGTCCTACGCAGGGGGCCCGGGGGGAGCAGTACTTC. Translated: CASSPTQGARGEQYF. J is TRBJ2-7 and V is TRBV27, with 8 positions matching TRBD1. Germline loops: CDR1 MNHEY, CDR2 SMNVEV (reference sequence). Losses at the gene ends were 5 bases for V and 7 bases for J; bases not matched to a gene: 13. The CDR3 totals 15 residues.

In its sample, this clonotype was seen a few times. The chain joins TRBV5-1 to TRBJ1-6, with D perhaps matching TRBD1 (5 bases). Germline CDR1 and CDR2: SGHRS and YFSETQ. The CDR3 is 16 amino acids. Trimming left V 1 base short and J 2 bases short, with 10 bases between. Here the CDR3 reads CASSLWGFPYNSPLHF. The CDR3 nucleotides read TGCGCCAGCAGCTTGTGGGGCTTCCCCTATAATTCACCCCTCCACTTT. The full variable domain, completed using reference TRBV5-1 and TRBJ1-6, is KAGVTQTPRYLIKTRGQQVTLSCSPISGHRSVSWYQQTPGQGLQFLFEYFSETQRNKGNFPGRFSGRQFSNSRSEMNVSTLELGDSALYLCASSLWGFPYNSPLHFGNGTRLTVT.

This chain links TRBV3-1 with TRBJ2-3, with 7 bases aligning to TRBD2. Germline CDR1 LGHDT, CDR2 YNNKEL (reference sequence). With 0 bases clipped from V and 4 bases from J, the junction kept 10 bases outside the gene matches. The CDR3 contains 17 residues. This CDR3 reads CASSQELGGSLPDTQYF. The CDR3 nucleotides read TGTGCCAGCAGCCAAGAACTTGGCGGGAGCCTGCCAGATACGCAGTATTTT.

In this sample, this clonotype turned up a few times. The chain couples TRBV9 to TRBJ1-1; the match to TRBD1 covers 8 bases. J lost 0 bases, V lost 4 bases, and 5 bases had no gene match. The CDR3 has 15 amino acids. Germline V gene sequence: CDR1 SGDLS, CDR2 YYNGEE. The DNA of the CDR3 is TGTGCCAGCAGCCCCCAGGGACAGGTGAACACTGAAGCTTTCTTT. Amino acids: CASSPQGQVNTEAFF. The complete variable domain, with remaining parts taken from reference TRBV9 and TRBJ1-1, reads DSGVTQTPKHLITATGQRVTLRCSPRSGDLSVYWYQQSLDQGLQFLIQYYNGEERAKGNILERFSAQQFPDLHSELNLSSLELGDSALYFCASSPQGQVNTEAFFGQGTRLTVV.

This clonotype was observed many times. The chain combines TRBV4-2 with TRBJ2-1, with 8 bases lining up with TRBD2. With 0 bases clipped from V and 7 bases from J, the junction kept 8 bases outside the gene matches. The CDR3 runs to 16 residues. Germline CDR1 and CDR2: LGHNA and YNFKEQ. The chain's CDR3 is CASSQDSSGSRNEQFF. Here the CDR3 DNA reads TGTGCCAGCAGCCAAGATTCCAGCGGGAGTAGGAATGAGCAGTTCTTC.

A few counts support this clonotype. The CDR3 nucleotides read TGTGCCAGCTCTAGGTCGAACACCGGGGAGCTGTTTTTT. It codes for CASSRSNTGELFF. This chain uses TRBV12-3 or TRBV12-4 with TRBJ2-2; no firm D call. The V end lost 8 bases, the J end lost 0 bases, and 7 bases lay between the germline ends. There are 13 residues in the CDR3.

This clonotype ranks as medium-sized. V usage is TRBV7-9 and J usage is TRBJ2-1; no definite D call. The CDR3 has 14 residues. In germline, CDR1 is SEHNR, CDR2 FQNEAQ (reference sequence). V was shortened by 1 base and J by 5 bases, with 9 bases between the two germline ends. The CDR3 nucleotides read TGTGCCAGCAGCTTAGGGTCCCTAGACAATGAGCAGTTCTTC. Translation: CASSLGSLDNEQFF.

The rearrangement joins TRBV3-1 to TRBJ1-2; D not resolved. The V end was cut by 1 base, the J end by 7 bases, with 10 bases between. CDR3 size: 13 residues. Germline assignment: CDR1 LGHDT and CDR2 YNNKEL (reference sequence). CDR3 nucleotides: TGTGCCAGCAGCCAAGTGGTATTGGGTGGCTACACCTTC. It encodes CASSQVVLGGYTF.

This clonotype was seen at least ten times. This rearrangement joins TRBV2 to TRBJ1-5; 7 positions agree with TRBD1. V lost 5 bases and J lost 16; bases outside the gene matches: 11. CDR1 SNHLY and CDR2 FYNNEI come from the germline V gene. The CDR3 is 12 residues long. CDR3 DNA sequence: TGTGCCAGCAGTACAGGGGCCCACAACAGTCATTTT. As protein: CASSTGAHNSHF.

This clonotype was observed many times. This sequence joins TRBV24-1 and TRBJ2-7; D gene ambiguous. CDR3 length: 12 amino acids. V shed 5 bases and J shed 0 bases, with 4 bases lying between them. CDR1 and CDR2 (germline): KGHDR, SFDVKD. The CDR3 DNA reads TGTGCCACCAGTGGTAGCTCCTACGAGCAGTACTTC. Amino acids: CATSGSSYEQYF.

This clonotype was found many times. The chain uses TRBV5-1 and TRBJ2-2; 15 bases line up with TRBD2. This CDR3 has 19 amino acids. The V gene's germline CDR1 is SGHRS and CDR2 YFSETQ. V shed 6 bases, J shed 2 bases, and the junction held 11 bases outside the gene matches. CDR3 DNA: TGCGCCAGCACCCTGGAAGGGACTAGCGGGAGGCCTAACACCGGGGAGCTGTTTTTT. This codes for CASTLEGTSGRPNTGELFF.

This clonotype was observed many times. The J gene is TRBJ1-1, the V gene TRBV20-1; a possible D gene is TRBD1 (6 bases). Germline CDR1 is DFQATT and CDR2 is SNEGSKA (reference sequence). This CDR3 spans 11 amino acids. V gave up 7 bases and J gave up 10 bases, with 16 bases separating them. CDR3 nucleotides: TGCAGTGAGGTACAGGGCCTTGTAGCTTTCTTT. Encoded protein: CSEVQGLVAFF.

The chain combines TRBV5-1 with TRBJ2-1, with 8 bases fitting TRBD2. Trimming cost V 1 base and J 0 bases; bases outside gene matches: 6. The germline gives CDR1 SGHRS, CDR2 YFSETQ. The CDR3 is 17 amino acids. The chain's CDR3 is CASSLSSGLSSYNEQFF. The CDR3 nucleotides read TGCGCCAGCAGCTTGTCTAGCGGGTTAAGCTCCTACAATGAGCAGTTCTTC.

This CDR3 reads CASSLLLASEQYF. Here the CDR3 DNA reads TGCGCCAGCAGCTTGCTGCTAGCGAGTGAGCAGTACTTC. The rearrangement joins TRBV5-1 to TRBJ2-7; D perhaps matches TRBD2 (6 bases). Trimming left V 1 base short and J 7 bases short, with 12 bases between. This CDR3 is 13 amino acids long. The V gene's germline CDR1 is SGHRS and CDR2 YFSETQ. The entire variable domain, with the rest obtained from reference TRBV5-1 and TRBJ2-7, is as follows: KAGVTQTPRYLIKTRGQQVTLSCSPISGHRSVSWYQQTPGQGLQFLFEYFSETQRNKGNFPGRFSGRQFSNSRSEMNVSTLELGDSALYLCASSLLLASEQYFGPGTRLTVT.

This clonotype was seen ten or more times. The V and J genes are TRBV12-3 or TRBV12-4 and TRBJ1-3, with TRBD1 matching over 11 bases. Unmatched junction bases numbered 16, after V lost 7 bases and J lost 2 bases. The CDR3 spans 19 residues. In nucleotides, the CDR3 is TGTGCCAGCACCCCTCGACTTGGGACAGGGGGAAATCCTGGAAACACCATATATTTT. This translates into CASTPRLGTGGNPGNTIYF.